This T cell receptor beta chain appears in the sequencing data of a study of T cell responses to AZD1222 COVID-19 vaccine. Study information: Pooling was applied to second doses at about 4 or about 12 weeks. Study conclusions and caveats: There were repertoire samples only from the period after the peak T cell response. Nearly half of spike-specific TCRs reportedly target unmutated variant regions. The donor cohort was predominantly white British with a female majority, and clonal diversity may have been underestimated.

Germline V gene sequence: CDR1 SNHLY, CDR2 FYNNEI. With 4 bases removed from V and 7 bases from J, the gap between germline ends came to 11 bases. This CDR3 has 13 residues. Assay used: immunoSEQ multiplex PCR; TCRdb lists only in-frame clones, some missing. Seen here are over 60,000 clones, 87% observed once, and the top ten hold 24%. In this sample, this clone turned up a few times. Its target is unknown. This chain connects TRBV2 to TRBJ1-5; a possible D gene is TRBD1 (6 bases). The input for sequencing was peripheral blood, taken on day 0 of AZD1222 vaccination. This TCR was recovered from an adult in good health. CDR3 region: CASSVDSSQPQHF. CDR3 nucleotides: TGTGCCAGCAGTGTGGACAGTTCCCAGCCCCAGCATTTT.